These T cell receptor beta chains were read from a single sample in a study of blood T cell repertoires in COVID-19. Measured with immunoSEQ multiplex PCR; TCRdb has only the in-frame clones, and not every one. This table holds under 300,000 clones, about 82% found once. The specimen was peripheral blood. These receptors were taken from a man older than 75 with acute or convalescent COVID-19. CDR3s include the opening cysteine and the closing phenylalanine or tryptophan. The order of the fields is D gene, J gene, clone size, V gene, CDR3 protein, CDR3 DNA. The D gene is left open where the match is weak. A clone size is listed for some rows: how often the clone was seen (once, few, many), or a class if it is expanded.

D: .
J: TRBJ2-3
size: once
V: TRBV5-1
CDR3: CASSSYSGTDTQYF
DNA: TGCGCCAGCAGCTCTTATTCAGGCACAGATACGCAGTATTTT

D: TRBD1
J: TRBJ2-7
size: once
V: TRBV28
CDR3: CASSLGTAYEQYF
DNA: TGTGCCAGCAGTTTAGGGACAGCCTACGAGCAGTACTTC

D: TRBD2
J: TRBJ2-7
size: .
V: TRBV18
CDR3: CASSRYRGLGTSGVNDEQYF
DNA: TGTGCCAGCTCACGCTACAGGGGCTTAGGGACTAGCGGAGTAAATGACGAGCAGTACTTC

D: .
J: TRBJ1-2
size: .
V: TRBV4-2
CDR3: CASRQSGGDPYGYTF
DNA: TGTGCCAGCAGACAGTCTGGGGGCGACCCTTATGGCTACACCTTC

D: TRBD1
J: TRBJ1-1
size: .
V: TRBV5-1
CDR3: CASSSGQGSTEAFF
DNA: TGCGCCAGCAGCTCCGGACAGGGGAGCACTGAAGCTTTCTTT

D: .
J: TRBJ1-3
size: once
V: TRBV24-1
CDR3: CATSDSGNTIYF
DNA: TGTGCCACCAGTGATTCAGGAAACACCATATATTTT

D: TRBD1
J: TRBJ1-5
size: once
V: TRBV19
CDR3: CASSALTGRNQPQHF
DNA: TGTGCCAGTAGTGCCCTGACAGGGCGCAATCAGCCCCAGCATTTT

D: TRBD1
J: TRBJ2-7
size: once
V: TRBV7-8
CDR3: CASSFPGTGSYEQYF
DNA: TGTGCCAGCAGCTTCCCCGGGACAGGGTCCTACGAGCAGTACTTC

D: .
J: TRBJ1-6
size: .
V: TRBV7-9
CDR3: CASSVTGAAGSPLHF
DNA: TGTGCCAGCAGCGTGACGGGCGCTGCGGGTTCACCCCTCCACTTT

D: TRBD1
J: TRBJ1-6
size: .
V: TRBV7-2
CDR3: CASSEDRDSPLHF
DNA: TGTGCCAGCAGCGAGGACAGGGATTCACCCCTCCACTTT

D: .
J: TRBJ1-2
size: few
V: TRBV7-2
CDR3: CASSSSYGYTF
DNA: TGTGCCAGCAGCTCGAGTTATGGCTACACCTTC

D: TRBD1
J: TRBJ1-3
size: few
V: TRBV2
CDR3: CASSGTVISGNTIYF
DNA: TGTGCCAGCAGCGGGACAGTAATCTCTGGAAACACCATATATTTT

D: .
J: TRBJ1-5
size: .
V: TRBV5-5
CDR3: CASSQEPGALQPQHF
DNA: TGTGCCAGCAGCCAAGAACCTGGGGCATTGCAGCCCCAGCATTTT

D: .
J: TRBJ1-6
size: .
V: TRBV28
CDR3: CASSRPSGYNSPLHF
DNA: TGTGCCAGCAGTCGTCCATCGGGGTATAATTCACCCCTCCACTTT

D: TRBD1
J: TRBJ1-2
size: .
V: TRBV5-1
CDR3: CASSLQGAYYGYTF
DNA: TGCGCCAGCAGCTTACAGGGGGCGTACTATGGCTACACCTTC

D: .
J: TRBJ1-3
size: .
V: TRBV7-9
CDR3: CASSFLVSGNTIYF
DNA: TGTGCCAGCAGCTTCCTCGTCTCTGGAAACACCATATATTTT

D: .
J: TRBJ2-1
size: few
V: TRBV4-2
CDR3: CASSPLLGVGDNEQFF
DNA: TGTGCCAGCAGCCCTCTTTTGGGCGTGGGTGACAATGAGCAGTTCTTC

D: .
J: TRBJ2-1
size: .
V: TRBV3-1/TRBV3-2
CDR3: CASSQSGSYNEQFF
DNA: TGTGCCAGCAGCCAAAGCGGCTCCTACAATGAGCAGTTCTTC

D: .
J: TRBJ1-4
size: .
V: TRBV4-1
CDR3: CASSQLNQGLNEKLFF
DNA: TGCGCCAGCAGCCAACTAAACCAGGGCCTTAATGAAAAACTGTTTTTT

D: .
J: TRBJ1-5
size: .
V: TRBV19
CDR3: CASSTPGRGNQPQHF
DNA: TGTGCCAGTAGTACCCCCGGCAGGGGCAATCAGCCCCAGCATTTT

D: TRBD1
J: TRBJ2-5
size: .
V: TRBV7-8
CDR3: CASRQGRQETQYF
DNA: TGTGCCAGTCGACAGGGAAGGCAAGAGACCCAGTACTTC

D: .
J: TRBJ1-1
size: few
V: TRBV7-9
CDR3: CASSLETGNTEAFF
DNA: TGTGCCAGCAGCTTAGAGACAGGGAACACTGAAGCTTTCTTT

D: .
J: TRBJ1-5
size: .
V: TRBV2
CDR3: CASRAAAGSNQPQHF
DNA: TGTGCCAGCAGGGCCGCAGCGGGAAGCAATCAGCCCCAGCATTTT

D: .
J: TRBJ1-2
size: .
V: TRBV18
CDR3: CASSPLGRDHGYTF
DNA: TGTGCCAGCTCACCACTGGGGCGAGACCATGGCTACACCTTC

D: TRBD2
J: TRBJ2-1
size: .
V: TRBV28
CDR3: CASEGVAGIYNEQFF
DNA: TGTGCCAGCGAAGGGGTAGCGGGTATCTACAATGAGCAGTTCTTC

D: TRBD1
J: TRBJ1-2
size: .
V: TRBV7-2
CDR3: CASSLGTGGAGGYTF
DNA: TGTGCCAGCAGCCTCGGGACAGGGGGCGCGGGTGGCTACACCTTC

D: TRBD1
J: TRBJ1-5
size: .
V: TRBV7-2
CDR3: CASSPWGQGGNQPQHF
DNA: TGTGCCAGCAGCCCATGGGGACAGGGAGGCAATCAGCCCCAGCATTTT

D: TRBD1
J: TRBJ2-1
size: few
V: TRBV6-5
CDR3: CATFRTGGSNEQFF
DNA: TGTGCCACCTTTCGGACAGGGGGCTCTAATGAGCAGTTCTTC

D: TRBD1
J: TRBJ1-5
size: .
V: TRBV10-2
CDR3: CASSNRGGKFYSNQPQHF
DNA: TGCGCCAGCAGCAACAGGGGGGGTAAATTTTATAGCAATCAGCCCCAGCATTTT

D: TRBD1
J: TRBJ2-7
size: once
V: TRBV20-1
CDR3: CSARQGSEQYF
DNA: TGCAGTGCAAGACAGGGGAGCGAGCAGTACTTC

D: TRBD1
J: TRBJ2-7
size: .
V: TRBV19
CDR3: CASSKVTGGGSSYEQYF
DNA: TGTGCCAGTAGTAAAGTAACAGGGGGCGGAAGCTCCTACGAGCAGTACTTC

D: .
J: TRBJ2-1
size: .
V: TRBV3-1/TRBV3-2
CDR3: CASSRQETGYNEQFF
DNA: TGTGCCAGCTCGAGACAAGAAACAGGGTACAATGAGCAGTTCTTC

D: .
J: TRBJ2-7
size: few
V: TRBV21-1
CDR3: CASSKASGTGPYEQYF
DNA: TGTGCCAGCAGCAAAGCGTCCGGGACAGGACCCTACGAGCAGTACTTC

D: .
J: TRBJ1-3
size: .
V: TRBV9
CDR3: CASSVGGPRAEGNTIYF
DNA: TGTGCCAGCAGCGTAGGGGGTCCGAGGGCGGAAGGAAACACCATATATTTT

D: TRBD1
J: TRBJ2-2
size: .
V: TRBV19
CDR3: CASSMDRLNTGELFF
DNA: TGTGCCAGTAGTATGGACAGGTTGAACACCGGGGAGCTGTTTTTT

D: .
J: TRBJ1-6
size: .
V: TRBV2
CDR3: CASSEAVGTSNSPLHF
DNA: TGTGCCAGCAGTGAAGCCGTAGGCACTAGTAATTCACCCCTCCACTTT

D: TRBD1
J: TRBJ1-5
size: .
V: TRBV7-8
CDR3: CASSPTGANNQPQHF
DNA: TGTGCCAGCAGCCCGACAGGGGCAAACAATCAGCCCCAGCATTTT

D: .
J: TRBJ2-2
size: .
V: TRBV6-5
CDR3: CASSFAGELFF
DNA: TGTGCCAGCAGTTTCGCCGGGGAGCTGTTTTTT

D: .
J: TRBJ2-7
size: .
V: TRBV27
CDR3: CASSSSGTAYSYEQYF
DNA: TGTGCCAGCAGTTCGTCCGGGACTGCCTACTCCTACGAGCAGTACTTC

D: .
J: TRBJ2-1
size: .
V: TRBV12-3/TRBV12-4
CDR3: CASSLAGGYEQFF
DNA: TGTGCCAGCAGTTTAGCGGGAGGCTATGAGCAGTTCTTC